The 17 T cell receptor beta chains listed next were all sequenced from one sample in a study of cytomegalovirus exposure and HLA in healthy donors. The study ran its PCR with 60 Vbeta and 13 Jbeta primers. TCRdb keeps only in-frame clones here, not all; method: immunoSEQ multiplex PCR. The sample lists about 160,000 clones, roughly 79% occurring once. The sample was PBMCs. All receptors derive from a woman in her fifties or sixties in good health and CMV-seronegative.

The gene calls are TRBV15 and TRBJ2-3; 8 bases map to TRBD1. The CDR3 sequence is 14 residues long. The V segment lost 9 bases and the J segment 0 bases; nucleotides outside the gene matches: 5. Germline assignment: CDR1 LNHNV and CDR2 YYDKDF (reference sequence). In DNA, the CDR3 is TGTGCCACGGCCCGGGACAGGAGCACAGATACGCAGTATTTT. As protein: CATARDRSTDTQYF.

The genes are TRBV18 and TRBJ1-2; no clear D. This CDR3 is 13 amino acids long. The germline V gene has CDR1 KGHSH and CDR2 LQKENI. V was cut by 2 bases and J by 5 bases, with 9 bases left in between. CDR3 nucleotide sequence: TGTGCCAGCTCACCAATCGCCGAGTATGGCTACACCTTC. It codes for CASSPIAEYGYTF.

V is TRBV4-3 and J is TRBJ2-3, with a weak D call TRBD2 (6 bases). The CDR3 is made up of 14 amino acids. Germline V lookup: CDR1 LGHNA, CDR2 YSLEER. V lost 4 bases and J 6 bases, leaving 14 bases between the germline ends. The chain's CDR3 is CASSRGGTGDTQYF. CDR3 nucleotide sequence: TGCGCCAGCAGCCGGGGCGGGACGGGGGATACGCAGTATTTT.

This clone was recorded once. This sequence joins TRBV7-9 and TRBJ1-5; the D is unclear. Deletions cut 3 bases from V and 3 bases from J, with 3 bases between. Germline V CDR1 and CDR2: SEHNR, FQNEAQ (reference sequence). CDR3 length: 12 residues. The CDR3 nucleotides are TGTGCCAGCAGCTTGGCCAATCAGCCCCAGCATTTT. This codes for CASSLANQPQHF.

The chain couples TRBV4-2 to TRBJ1-1; D ambiguous. V lost 0 bases to trimming and J lost 2 bases, with 16 bases between them. Germline-derived CDR1 and CDR2 are LGHNA and YNFKEQ. The CDR3 covers 17 residues. The CDR3 here is CASSQETLGRINTEAFF. The CDR3 coding sequence is TGTGCCAGCAGCCAAGAAACTTTAGGCAGGATAAACACTGAAGCTTTCTTT.

With respect to this clone: At one end the junction does not follow the germline gene, possibly because of a read error. The genes are TRBV11-2 and TRBJ2-1; D unclear. CDR3 size: 14 residues. CDR1 is SGHAT, CDR2 FQNNGV, per germline. CDR3 DNA sequence: TGTGCCAGCAGCTTAGATTGGCAGGCCAATGGGCAGTTCTTC. Translation gives CASSLDWQANGQFF.

This clone was observed a few times. This chain uses TRBV15 with TRBJ1-2; 7 bases line up with TRBD1. CDR1 and CDR2 from the germline V gene are LNHNV and YYDKDF (reference sequence). The CDR3 runs 17 residues. V dropped 3 bases and J dropped 1; count of bases not matched to a gene: 11. Here the CDR3 DNA reads TGTGCCACCAGCAGTGGACAGGCAGAACCTATTAACTATGGCTACACCTTC. This gives the protein CATSSGQAEPINYGYTF.

This clone was seen only a few times. V is TRBV27 and J is TRBJ2-7; TRBD1 is a possible D gene (5 bases). The CDR3 totals 12 residues. With 5 bases removed from V and 6 bases from J, the gap between germline ends came to 11 bases. Germline values: CDR1 MNHEY, CDR2 SMNVEV (reference sequence). This CDR3 reads CASSAGFSEQYF. CDR3 DNA: TGTGCCAGCAGTGCAGGGTTTTCCGAGCAGTACTTC.

The chain has TRBV4-3 and TRBJ1-1, with 9 bases that match TRBD1. J was trimmed by 1 base and V by 4 bases; bases with no gene match: 4. Germline V gene sequence: CDR1 LGHNA, CDR2 YSLEER. The CDR3 is 15 residues long. This chain's CDR3 is CASSLLTGGNTEAFF. The DNA of the CDR3 is TGCGCCAGCAGCCTCCTGACAGGGGGGAACACTGAAGCTTTCTTT.

This clone was seen only a few times. CDR3 protein: CASSYSLPGEYSPLHF. The CDR3 DNA reads as TGTGCCAGCAGTTACTCGTTACCGGGGGAATATTCACCCCTCCACTTT. This chain joins TRBV6-6 and TRBJ1-6; D possibly corresponds to TRBD1 (5 bases). V was pared by 0 bases and J by 8 bases, with 14 bases between. The germline V gene has CDR1 MNHNY and CDR2 SVGAGI (reference sequence). The CDR3 runs 16 residues.

The chain has TRBV27 and TRBJ1-2; perhaps TRBD1 as D (6 bases). The V gene lost 8 bases and the J gene lost 8 bases, with 15 bases spanning the gap. Looked up from germline, CDR1 is MNHEY and CDR2 is SMNVEV (reference sequence). The CDR3 consists of 12 residues. CDR3 loop: CASRGQGQGYTF. The CDR3 DNA sequence: TGTGCCAGCCGAGGCCAGGGGCAAGGCTACACCTTC.

This chain uses TRBV19 with TRBJ2-1; tentative D call: TRBD1 (6 bases). The germline V gene encodes CDR1 LNHDA and CDR2 SQIVND (reference sequence). CDR3 length: 14 residues. Trimming removed 8 bases at V and 8 bases at J, with 19 bases between. The CDR3 coding sequence is TGTGCCAGTGGAAAACAGGGACCCGGGGATGAGCAGTTCTTC. Translation gives CASGKQGPGDEQFF.

This rearrangement joins TRBV15 to TRBJ2-6, with 8 bases matching TRBD1. CDR1 and CDR2 (germline): LNHNV, YYDKDF (reference sequence). This CDR3 spans 16 amino acids. J lost 1 base, V lost 3 bases, and 2 bases had no gene match. The CDR3 region is CATSSRTGSGANVLTF. CDR3 coding DNA: TGTGCCACCAGCAGCCGGACAGGGTCTGGGGCCAACGTCCTGACTTTC.

This sequence joins TRBV7-9 and TRBJ1-1; no clear D gene. This CDR3 spans 11 amino acids. The V gene's germline CDR1 is SEHNR and CDR2 FQNEAQ (reference sequence). Between the trimmed V and J ends, which lost 7 bases and 5 bases, there was a span of 8 bases. CDR3 sequence (DNA): TGTGCCAGCACCCTATATACTGAAGCTTTCTTT. Its protein is CASTLYTEAFF.

The chain combines TRBV5-4 with TRBJ2-7; 10 positions agree with TRBD1. The CDR3 covers 14 residues. Germline CDR1 SGHNT, CDR2 YYREEE (reference sequence). J was trimmed by 5 bases and V by 6 bases; bases with no gene match: 8. The CDR3 nucleotides are TGTGCCAGCACCAGGGACAGGGGCGACCACGAGCAGTACTTC. Translation: CASTRDRGDHEQYF.

This clone was observed a few times. The rearrangement joins TRBV25-1 to TRBJ2-7; no clear D gene. The CDR3 length is 16 residues. Trimming shortened V by 10 bases and J by 1 base, and 23 bases separated the two germline ends. Looked up from germline, CDR1 is MGHDK and CDR2 is SYGVNS. DNA for the CDR3: TGTGCCACCTCCGGTTTGGCGGCCCCGTCGTCCTACGAGCAGTACTTC. Translation gives CATSGLAAPSSYEQYF.

The chain joins TRBV7-2 to TRBJ2-1; 9 bases agree with TRBD2. Germline V gene lookup returns CDR1 SGHTA and CDR2 FQGNSA. The V segment lost 1 base and the J segment 4 bases; nucleotides outside the gene matches: 2. The CDR3 has 15 residues. The CDR3, as DNA: TGTGCCAGCAGCTTAGTAGCGGGGGAGTACAATGAGCAGTTCTTC. Its translation: CASSLVAGEYNEQFF.